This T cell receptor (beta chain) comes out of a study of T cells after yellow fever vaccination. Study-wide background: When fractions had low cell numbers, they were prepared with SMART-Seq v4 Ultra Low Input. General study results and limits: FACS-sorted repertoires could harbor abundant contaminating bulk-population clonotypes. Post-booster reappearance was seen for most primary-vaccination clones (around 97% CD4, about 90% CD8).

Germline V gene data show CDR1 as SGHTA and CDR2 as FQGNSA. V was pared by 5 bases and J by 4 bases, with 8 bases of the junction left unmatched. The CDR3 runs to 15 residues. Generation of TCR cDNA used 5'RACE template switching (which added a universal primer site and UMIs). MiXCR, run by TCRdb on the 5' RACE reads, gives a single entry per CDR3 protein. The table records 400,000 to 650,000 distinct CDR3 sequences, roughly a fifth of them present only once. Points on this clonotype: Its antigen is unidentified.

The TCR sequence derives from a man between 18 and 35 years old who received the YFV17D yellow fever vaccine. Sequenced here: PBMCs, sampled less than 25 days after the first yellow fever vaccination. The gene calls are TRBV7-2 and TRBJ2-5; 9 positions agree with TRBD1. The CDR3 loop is CASSPNRGLGETQYF. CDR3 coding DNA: TGTGCCAGCAGCCCCAACAGGGGGCTAGGAGAGACCCAGTACTTC.